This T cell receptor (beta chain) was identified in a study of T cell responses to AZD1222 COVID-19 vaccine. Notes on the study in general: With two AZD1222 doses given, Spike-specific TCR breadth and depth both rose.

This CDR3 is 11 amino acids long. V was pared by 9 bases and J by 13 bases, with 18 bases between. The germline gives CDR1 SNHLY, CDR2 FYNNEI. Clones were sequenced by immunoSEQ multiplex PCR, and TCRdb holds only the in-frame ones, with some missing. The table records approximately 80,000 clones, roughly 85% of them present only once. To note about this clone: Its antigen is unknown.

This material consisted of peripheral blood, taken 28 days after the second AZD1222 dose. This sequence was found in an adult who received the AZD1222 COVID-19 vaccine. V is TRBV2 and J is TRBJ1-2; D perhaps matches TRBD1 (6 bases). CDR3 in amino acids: CASLLMTGSTF. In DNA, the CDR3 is TGTGCCAGTCTGTTAATGACAGGATCCACCTTC.